These 30 T cell receptor beta chains share one sample of origin, sequenced in a study of T cells expressing NK-cell markers. TCRdb reprocessed the 5' RACE reads and keeps a single row for each CDR3 protein, giving no DNA. This sample's table has 150,000 to 200,000 distinct CDR3 sequences. The specimen was blood T cells: a sorted CD56 or NKG2C T cell subset, CD4+ or CD8+ T cells, or bulk PBMC T cells (not recorded which). Source of these receptors: a woman between 18 and 75 years old in good health.

The chain is built from TRBV4-2 and TRBJ1-2. Germline assignment: CDR1 LGHNA and CDR2 YNFKEQ. The CDR3 covers 13 residues. The CDR3 region is CASSQVADIGYTF.

V is TRBV18 and J is TRBJ2-3; lacking DNA, the TRBD2 call made by TCRdb goes unchecked. From germline, CDR1 is KGHSH and CDR2 LQKENI. The length of the CDR3 is 16 residues. The CDR3 here is CARSTWTSGDTDTQYF.

The chain links TRBV9 to TRBJ2-2; as DNA is missing, the TRBD1 call by TCRdb cannot be tested. CDR3 length: 14 residues. Per germline, CDR1 SGDLS and CDR2 YYNGEE. The chain's CDR3 is CASSKRGDPGELFF. Using reference TRBV9 and TRBJ2-2 for the parts outside the CDR3, the full variable domain is DSGVTQTPKHLITATGQRVTLRCSPRSGDLSVYWYQQSLDQGLQFLIQYYNGEERAKGNILERFSAQQFPDLHSELNLSSLELGDSALYFCASSKRGDPGELFFGEGSRLTVL.

The J gene is TRBJ1-1, the V gene TRBV29-1; the TCRdb call, TRBD1, lacks DNA for checking. This CDR3 is 14 amino acids long. Germline V gene sequence: CDR1 SQVTM, CDR2 ANQGSEA. The CDR3 sequence: CSVAPTGRGTEAFF. The complete variable domain, with remaining parts taken from reference TRBV29-1 and TRBJ1-1, reads SAVISQKPSRDICQRGTSLTIQCQVDSQVTMMFWYRQQPGQSLTLIATANQGSEATYESGFVIDKFPISRPNLTFSTLTVSNMSPEDSSIYLCSVAPTGRGTEAFFGQGTRLTVV.

This chain uses TRBV29-1 with TRBJ2-7; TCRdb's D gene call, TRBD1, goes unchecked for lack of DNA. This CDR3 contains 13 residues. The germline V gene has CDR1 SQVTM and CDR2 ANQGSEA. The CDR3 loop is CSVNAGQTYEQYF.

The CDR3 is CSAGRTSGTPDTQYF. The chain employs TRBV29-1 and TRBJ2-3; the TCRdb call, TRBD2, lacks DNA for checking. This CDR3 comprises 15 residues. CDR1 SQVTM and CDR2 ANQGSEA come from the germline V gene.

The chain is built from TRBV20-1 and TRBJ1-5; TCRdb designates TRBD1, a call that cannot be tested without DNA. CDR3 length: 15 amino acids. Per germline, CDR1 DFQATT and CDR2 SNEGSKA (reference sequence). The CDR3 loop is CSARRGTDSNQPQHF.

This chain joins TRBV5-1 and TRBJ1-6. This CDR3 comprises 15 residues. Germline V lookup: CDR1 SGHRS, CDR2 YFSETQ. CDR3 residues: CASSLSKRENSPLHF.

The chain recombines TRBV18 with TRBJ1-1. Germline assignment: CDR1 KGHSH and CDR2 LQKENI. The CDR3 has 13 amino acids. CDR3 amino acids: CASSQDRRTEAFF.

The chain uses TRBV12-3 or TRBV12-4 and TRBJ1-4; the D gene TCRdb calls, TRBD1, cannot be checked with no DNA. There are 14 residues in the CDR3. The CDR3 spells CASRQQGADEKLFF.

V and J are TRBV7-3 and TRBJ2-1; the TCRdb D gene call, TRBD2, has no DNA to confirm it. The V gene's germline CDR1 is SGHTA and CDR2 FQGTGA. CDR3 length equals 17 residues. The CDR3 sequence is CASSPTGLAGGRNEQFF.

CDR3 protein: CASRDLRTGVEMNTEAFF. The gene calls are TRBV6-1 and TRBJ1-1; TCRdb's assignment of TRBD1 cannot be checked, as there is no DNA. Germline CDR1 reads MNHNS; CDR2 reads SASEGT. This CDR3 contains 18 residues.

The gene calls are TRBV2 and TRBJ1-1. CDR3 size: 14 residues. CDR1 and CDR2 (germline): SNHLY, FYNNEI. The CDR3 loop is CASNPTAKGTEAFF. Complete variable domain (other parts from reference TRBV2 and TRBJ1-1): EPEVTQTPSHQVTQMGQEVILRCVPISNHLYFYWYRQILGQKVEFLVSFYNNEISEKSEIFDDQFSVERPDGSNFTLKIRSTKLEDSAMYFCASNPTAKGTEAFFGQGTRLTVV.

The J gene is TRBJ2-1, the V gene TRBV14. The germline V gene has CDR1 SGHDN and CDR2 FVKESK. This CDR3 has 11 amino acids. The CDR3 is CASSQVSEQFF.

The chain recombines TRBV5-6 with TRBJ1-4; lacking DNA, the TRBD1 call made by TCRdb goes unchecked. Germline V gene sequence: CDR1 SGHDT, CDR2 YYEEEE. This CDR3 spans 15 amino acids. This CDR3 reads CASSSRQMWTGKLFF.

J is TRBJ2-2 and V is TRBV11-2. Germline assignment: CDR1 SGHAT and CDR2 FQNNGV. This CDR3 has 12 residues. The CDR3 region is CASNLNTGELFF.

This chain connects TRBV5-1 to TRBJ1-4; TCRdb outputs TRBD1, but without DNA this stays unchecked. This CDR3 has 17 residues. The V gene's germline CDR1 is SGHRS and CDR2 YFSETQ. CDR3 loop: CASSLYGTDATNEKLFF.

The J gene is TRBJ2-2, the V gene TRBV5-1. CDR1 SGHRS and CDR2 YFSETQ come from the germline V gene. This CDR3 is 15 amino acids long. CDR3: CASSSSGLIAGELFF.

CDR3 residues: CASSLSGYTQYF. The genes are TRBV5-5 and TRBJ2-3. The CDR3 sequence is 12 residues long. Looked up from germline, CDR1 is SGHKS and CDR2 is YYEKEE (reference sequence). The variable domain in full, completed from reference TRBV5-5 and TRBJ2-3, reads DAGVTQSPTHLIKTRGQQVTLRCSPISGHKSVSWYQQVLGQGPQFIFQYYEKEERGRGNFPDRFSARQFPNYSSELNVNALLLGDSALYLCASSLSGYTQYFGPGTRLTVL.

This chain joins TRBV27 and TRBJ1-5; TCRdb lists TRBD1, though no DNA is available to test this call. The CDR3 is 15 amino acids. Germline lookup yields CDR1 MNHEY and CDR2 SMNVEV (reference sequence). CDR3 sequence: CASSFNRDRDQPQHF.

The rearrangement uses TRBV5-1 and TRBJ1-4. The germline V gene has CDR1 SGHRS and CDR2 YFSETQ. The CDR3 has 15 residues. This chain's CDR3 is CASSLGETWDEKLFF.

The CDR3 loop reads CASSFQSSSYNSPLHF. The chain combines TRBV7-9 with TRBJ1-6. CDR1 and CDR2 from the germline V gene are SEHNR and FQNEAQ (reference sequence). This CDR3 is 16 amino acids long.

The chain carries TRBV24-1 and TRBJ2-1. The CDR3 has 13 residues. Looked up from germline, CDR1 is KGHDR and CDR2 is SFDVKD. CDR3 protein: CATREHSNNEQFF.

The chain combines TRBV12-3 or TRBV12-4 with TRBJ2-5; TCRdb proposes TRBD1, but this gene call is untestable without DNA. CDR3 size: 14 residues. CDR3 protein: CASSFGGFQETQYF.

The rearrangement joins TRBV7-9 to TRBJ2-5; TCRdb outputs TRBD2, but without DNA this stays unchecked. The CDR3 sequence is 16 residues long. Germline lookup yields CDR1 SEHNR and CDR2 FQNEAQ (reference sequence). CDR3 in amino acids: CASSFGTSRFQETQYF. Complete variable domain (other parts from reference TRBV7-9 and TRBJ2-5): DTGVSQNPRHKITKRGQNVTFRCDPISEHNRLYWYRQTLGQGPEFLTYFQNEAQLEKSRLLSDRFSAERPKGSFSTLEIQRTEQGDSAMYLCASSFGTSRFQETQYFGPGTRLLVL.

This chain joins TRBV7-6 and TRBJ1-1; TCRdb proposes TRBD1, but this gene call is untestable without DNA. The germline gives CDR1 SGHVS, CDR2 FNYEAQ. The CDR3 extends over 15 amino acids. The CDR3 is CASSSTGGARTEAFF.

CDR3 amino acids: CSASAYYEQYF. J is TRBJ2-7 and V is TRBV20-1. CDR3 length equals 11 residues. Germline CDR1 is DFQATT and CDR2 is SNEGSKA (reference sequence).

The gene calls are TRBV12-5 and TRBJ1-1. The CDR3 totals 13 residues. Germline V gene data show CDR1 as LGHNT and CDR2 as FRNRAP. CDR3 sequence: CASGGVGHTEAFF. Combining the CDR3 with reference TRBV12-5 and TRBJ1-1 gives the whole variable domain DARVTQTPRHKVTEMGQEVTMRCQPILGHNTVFWYRQTMMQGLELLAYFRNRAPLDDSGMPKDRFSAEMPDATLATLKIQPSEPRDSAVYFCASGGVGHTEAFFGQGTRLTVV.

The chain combines TRBV12-3 or TRBV12-4 with TRBJ2-7. CDR3 length equals 15 residues. The CDR3 protein is CASSPTARLSYEQYF.

The gene calls are TRBV7-3 and TRBJ2-1; TCRdb's D call of TRBD2 is untestable without DNA. The germline V gene has CDR1 SGHTA and CDR2 FQGTGA. This CDR3 comprises 17 residues. CDR3 region: CASSLGGTSGTRHEQFF.